This TCR beta chain came from a study of graft-versus-host responses after intestinal transplantation (dated by TCRdb to the early 2020s). Concerning the study at large: Multivisceral, liver-intestinal, or isolated intestinal transplants were received by the recipients. Alloreactive clones were identified by sequencing pre-transplant mixed lymphocyte reaction products and comparing these products with unstimulated pre-transplant donor and recipient T cells. Bulk TCR-beta CDR3 sequencing was used to track graft-versus-host and host-versus-graft alloreactive T cell clones in the graft, circulation and bone marrow after intestinal transplantation. Rather than being sequenced by the commercial service, samples from three later patients were sequenced in-house on an Illumina MiSeq and processed with MiXCR. Donor T cell macrochimerism was defined as a peak of at least 4% donor T cells among recipient peripheral blood mononuclear cells. Every recipient was given anti-thymocyte globulin induction, followed by around three years of maintenance tacrolimus and steroids. A cohort of about two dozen intestinal transplant recipients, including one retransplant, was enrolled, and a few patients lacking pretransplant specimens were excluded.

The investigation overall reported the following: Conclusions were limited by the relatively low number and heterogeneity of intestinal transplant patients. GvH clones were detected in recipient bone marrow, and some of these GvH clones were observed earlier in ileal mucosa or blood, consistent with an intestinal mucosal origin. In the allografts of patients with donor T cell macrochimerism, GvH to HvG T cell clonal ratios were high. Peak levels of circulating GvH clones were associated with declines in HvG clones early after transplant.

The library was obtained by the immunoSEQ multiplex PCR assay. For most patients, high-throughput TCR-beta CDR3 sequencing of genomic DNA was performed by Adaptive Biotechnologies. Turning to the authors' computational methods: TCR sequencing data for 18 patients were retrieved from Adaptive's ImmunoSEQ software; three other patients were processed with MiXCR and VDJtools. CDR3 nucleotide sequences shared between donor and recipient were removed because the origin of such sequences could not be assigned. To count as alloreactive, a clone needed at least 2-fold expansion over unstimulated cells and a minimum CFSE-low frequency of 0.002% (template counts) or 0.001% (read counts). A clone was considered mappable if detected in the sequenced pre-transplant spleen, lymph node, or MLR CFSE-low populations of the donor or recipient. Cumulative frequency of alloreactive clones was calculated as a percentage of all sequences weighted by copy number. In its TCRdb copy, this immuneACCESS table keeps in-frame sequences only and misses some clones. Where compared with another copy, unresolved V genes explain less than half of these, and the others have no known cause. That table supplies the V and J calls and clone size; D and trimming were determined from the DNA. This sample is represented by about 97,000 clones; 90% of them were singletons. The top ten clonotypes cover roughly a sixth of the sample.

Details on this clone: Its binding antigen is unknown. Base qualities are not recorded, but no much larger clone differs from it by a single base.

Sequences MNHEY (CDR1) and SMNVEV (CDR2) are obtained from the germline V gene (reference sequence). There are 15 amino acids in the CDR3, from cysteine to phenylalanine inclusive. This entry keeps only the CDR3 DNA: 45 bases, framed from base 1. The germline ends are 13 bases apart after V is trimmed by 2 bases and J by 4 bases. Blood samples were collected up to 4 times in the first month after transplant and then at least monthly when available. The sequence was obtained from a human patient who received an intestinal transplant, so some T cells may come from the graft donor. Here the sequenced sample was PBMCs, taken 450 to 480 days after intestinal transplant. The sequence is built from TRBV27 and TRBJ2-3; the D gene is possibly TRBD1 or TRBD2, with 7 bases matching each. The CDR3 in this case is CASSLLTGRADTQYF. Read as DNA, the sequence is TGTGCCAGCAGTTTACTGACAGGGAGGGCAGATACGCAGTATTTT.